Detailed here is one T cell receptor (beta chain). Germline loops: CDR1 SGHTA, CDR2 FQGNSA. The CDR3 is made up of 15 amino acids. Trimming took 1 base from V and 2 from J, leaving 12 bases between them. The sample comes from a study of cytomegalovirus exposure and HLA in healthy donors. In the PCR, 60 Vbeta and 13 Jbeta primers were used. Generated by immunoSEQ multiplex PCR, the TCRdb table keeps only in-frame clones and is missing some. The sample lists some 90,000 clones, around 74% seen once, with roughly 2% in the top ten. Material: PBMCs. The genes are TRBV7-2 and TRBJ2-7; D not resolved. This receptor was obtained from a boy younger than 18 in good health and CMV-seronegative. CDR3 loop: CASSLELAGTYEQYF. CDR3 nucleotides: TGTGCCAGCAGCTTAGAGCTTGCAGGAACCTACGAGCAGTACTTC. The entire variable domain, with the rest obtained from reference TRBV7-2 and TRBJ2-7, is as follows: GAGVSQSPSNKVTEKGKDVELRCDPISGHTALYWYRQSLGQGLEFLIYFQGNSAPDKSGLPSDRFSAERTGGSVSTLTIQRTQQEDSAVYLCASSLELAGTYEQYFGPGTRLTVT.